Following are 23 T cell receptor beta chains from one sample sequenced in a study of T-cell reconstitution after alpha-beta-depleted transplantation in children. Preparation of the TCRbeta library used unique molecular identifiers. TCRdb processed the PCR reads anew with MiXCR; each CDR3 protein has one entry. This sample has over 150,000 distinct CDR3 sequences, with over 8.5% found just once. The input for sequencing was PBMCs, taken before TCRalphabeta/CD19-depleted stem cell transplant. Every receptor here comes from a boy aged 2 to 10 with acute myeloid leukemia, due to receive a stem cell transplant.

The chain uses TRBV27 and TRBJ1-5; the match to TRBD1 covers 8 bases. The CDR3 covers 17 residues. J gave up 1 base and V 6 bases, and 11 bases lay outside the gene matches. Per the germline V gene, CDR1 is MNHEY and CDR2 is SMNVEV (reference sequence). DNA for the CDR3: TGTGCCAGCAGCATAGGACAGGGTCGAGCGAGCAATCAGCCCCAGCATTTT. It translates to CASSIGQGRASNQPQHF.

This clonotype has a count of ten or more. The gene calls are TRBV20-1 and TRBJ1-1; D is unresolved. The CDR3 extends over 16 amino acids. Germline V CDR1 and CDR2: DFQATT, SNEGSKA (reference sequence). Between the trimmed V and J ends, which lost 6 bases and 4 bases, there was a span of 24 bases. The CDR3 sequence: CSATDILDLRFTEAFF. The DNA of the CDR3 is TGCAGTGCCACAGACATTTTGGACCTTAGATTCACTGAAGCTTTCTTT.

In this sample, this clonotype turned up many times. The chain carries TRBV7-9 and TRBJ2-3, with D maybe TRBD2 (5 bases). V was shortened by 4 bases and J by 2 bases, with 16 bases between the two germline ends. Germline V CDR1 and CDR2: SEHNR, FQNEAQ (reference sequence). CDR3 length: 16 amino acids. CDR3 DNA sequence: TGTGCCAGCAGCTCCATGGTACGGGGTAACACAGATACGCAGTATTTT. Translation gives CASSSMVRGNTDTQYF.

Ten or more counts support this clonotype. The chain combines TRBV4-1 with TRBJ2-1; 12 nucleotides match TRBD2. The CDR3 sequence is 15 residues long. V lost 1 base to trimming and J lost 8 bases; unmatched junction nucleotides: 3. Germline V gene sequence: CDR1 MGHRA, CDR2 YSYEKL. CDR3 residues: CASSQVRLAGDEQFF. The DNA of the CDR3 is TGCGCCAGCAGCCAAGTCCGACTAGCGGGGGATGAGCAGTTCTTC.

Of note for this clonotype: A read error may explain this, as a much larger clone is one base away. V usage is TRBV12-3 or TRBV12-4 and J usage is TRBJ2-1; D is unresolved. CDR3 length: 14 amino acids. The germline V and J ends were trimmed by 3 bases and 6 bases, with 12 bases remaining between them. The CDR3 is CASSLWAGANEQFF. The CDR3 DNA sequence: TGTGCCAGCAGTTTGTGGGCCGGCGCCAATGAGCAGTTCTTC.

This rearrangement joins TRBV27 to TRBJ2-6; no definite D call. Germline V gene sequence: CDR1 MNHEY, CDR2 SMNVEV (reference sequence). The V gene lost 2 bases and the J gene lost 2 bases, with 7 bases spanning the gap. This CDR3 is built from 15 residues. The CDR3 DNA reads TGTGCCAGCAGTTTAGGGGTCCCTGGGGCCAACGTCCTGACTTTC. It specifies CASSLGVPGANVLTF.

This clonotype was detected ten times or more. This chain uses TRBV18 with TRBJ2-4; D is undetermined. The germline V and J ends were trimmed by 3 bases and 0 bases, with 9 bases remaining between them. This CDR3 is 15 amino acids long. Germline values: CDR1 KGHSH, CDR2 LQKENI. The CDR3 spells CASSPRRQAKNIQYF. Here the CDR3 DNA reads TGTGCCAGCTCACCGAGGCGACAAGCCAAAAACATTCAGTACTTC. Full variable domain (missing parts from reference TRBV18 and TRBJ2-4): NAGVMQNPRHLVRRRGQEARLRCSPMKGHSHVYWYRQLPEEGLKFMVYLQKENIIDESGMPKERFSAEFPKEGPSILRIQQVVRGDSAAYFCASSPRRQAKNIQYFGAGTRLSVL.

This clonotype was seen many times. The chain's CDR3 is CASSLRDRANEQYF. The CDR3 DNA is TGTGCCAGCAGCCTCCGGGACAGGGCCAACGAGCAGTACTTC. V gene TRBV5-5 combines with J gene TRBJ2-7, with 9 positions matching TRBD1. This CDR3 is built from 14 residues. Germline assignment: CDR1 SGHKS and CDR2 YYEKEE (reference sequence). Trimming at V came to 4 bases and at J to 5 bases, leaving 7 bases not matched to a gene. Full variable domain (rest looked up from reference TRBV5-5 and TRBJ2-7): DAGVTQSPTHLIKTRGQQVTLRCSPISGHKSVSWYQQVLGQGPQFIFQYYEKEERGRGNFPDRFSARQFPNYSSELNVNALLLGDSALYLCASSLRDRANEQYFGPGTRLTVT.

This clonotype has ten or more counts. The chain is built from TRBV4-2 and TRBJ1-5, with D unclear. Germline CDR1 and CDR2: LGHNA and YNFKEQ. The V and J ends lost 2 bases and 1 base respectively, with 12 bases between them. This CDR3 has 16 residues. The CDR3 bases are TGTGCCAGCAGCCAAATCAAGGGTGGGAGCAATCAGCCCCAGCATTTT. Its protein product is CASSQIKGGSNQPQHF.

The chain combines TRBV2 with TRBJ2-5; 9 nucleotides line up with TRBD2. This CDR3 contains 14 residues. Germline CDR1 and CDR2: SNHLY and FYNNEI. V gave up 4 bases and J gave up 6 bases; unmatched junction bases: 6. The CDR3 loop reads CASSGNSGGKTQYF. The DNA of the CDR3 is TGTGCCAGCAGTGGGAATAGCGGGGGAAAGACCCAGTACTTC.

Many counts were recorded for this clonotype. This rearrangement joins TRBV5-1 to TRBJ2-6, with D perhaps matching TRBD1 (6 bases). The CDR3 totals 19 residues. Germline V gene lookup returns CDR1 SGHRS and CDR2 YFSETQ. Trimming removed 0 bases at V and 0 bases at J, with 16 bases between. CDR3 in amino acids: CASSLEIGTRVSGANVLTF. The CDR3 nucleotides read TGCGCCAGCAGCTTGGAAATCGGGACACGAGTCTCTGGGGCCAACGTCCTGACTTTC.

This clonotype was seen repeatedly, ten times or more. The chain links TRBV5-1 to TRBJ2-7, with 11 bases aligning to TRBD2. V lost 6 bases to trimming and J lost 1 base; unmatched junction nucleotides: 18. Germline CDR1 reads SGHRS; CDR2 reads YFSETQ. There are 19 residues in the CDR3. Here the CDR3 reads CASNPWGGTSGANSYEQYF. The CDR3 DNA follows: TGCGCCAGCAACCCCTGGGGGGGGACTAGCGGTGCAAATTCCTACGAGCAGTACTTC.

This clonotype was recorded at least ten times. CDR3: CASSLSMVAGPTGELFF. The DNA for the CDR3 is TGTGCCAGCAGTTTATCGATGGTAGCGGGCCCCACCGGGGAGCTGTTTTTT. The chain is built from TRBV27 and TRBJ2-2; TRBD2 agrees at 7 bases. The J segment lost 4 bases and the V segment lost 0 bases, leaving 8 bases of the junction unmatched. Germline V CDR1 and CDR2: MNHEY, SMNVEV (reference sequence). This CDR3 is 17 amino acids long.

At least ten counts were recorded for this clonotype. CDR3 nucleotide sequence: TGCAGTGCTAGGTCCCCACTTGGAAACACCATATATTTT. Translating gives CSARSPLGNTIYF. V gene TRBV20-1 combines with J gene TRBJ1-3, with D uncertain. V dropped 3 bases and J dropped 3 bases, with 9 bases sitting between them. The CDR3 totals 13 residues. Germline CDR1 and CDR2: DFQATT and SNEGSKA (reference sequence).

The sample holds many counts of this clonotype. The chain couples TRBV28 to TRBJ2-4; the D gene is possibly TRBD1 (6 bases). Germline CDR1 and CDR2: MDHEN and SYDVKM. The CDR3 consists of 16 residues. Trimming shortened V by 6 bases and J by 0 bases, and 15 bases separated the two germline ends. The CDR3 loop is CASSKDRIRAKNIQYF. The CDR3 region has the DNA TGTGCCAGCAGCAAAGACAGGATAAGAGCCAAAAACATTCAGTACTTC.

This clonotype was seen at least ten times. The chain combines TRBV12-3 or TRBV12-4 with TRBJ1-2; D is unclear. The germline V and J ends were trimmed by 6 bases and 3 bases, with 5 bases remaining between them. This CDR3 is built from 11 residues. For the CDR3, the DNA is TGTGCCAGCAGCAAGCACTATGGCTACACCTTC. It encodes CASSKHYGYTF.

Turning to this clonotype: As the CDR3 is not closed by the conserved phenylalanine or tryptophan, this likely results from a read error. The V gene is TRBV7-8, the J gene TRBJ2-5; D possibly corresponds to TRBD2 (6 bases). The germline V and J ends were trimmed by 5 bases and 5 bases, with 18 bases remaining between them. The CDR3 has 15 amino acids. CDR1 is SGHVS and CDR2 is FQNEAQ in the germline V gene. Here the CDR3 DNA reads TGTGCCAGCAGCCCGCGGGGCTTAGCGGATGAGACCCAGTACCTC. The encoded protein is CASSPRGLADETQYL.

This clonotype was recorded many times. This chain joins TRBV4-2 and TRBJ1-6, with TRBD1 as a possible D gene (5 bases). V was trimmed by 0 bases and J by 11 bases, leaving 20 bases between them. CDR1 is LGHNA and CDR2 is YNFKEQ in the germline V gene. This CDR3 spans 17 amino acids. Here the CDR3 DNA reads TGTGCCAGCAGCCAAGAAGCCCAAAGGCAGGGCGAGGCACCCCTCCACTTT. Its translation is CASSQEAQRQGEAPLHF.

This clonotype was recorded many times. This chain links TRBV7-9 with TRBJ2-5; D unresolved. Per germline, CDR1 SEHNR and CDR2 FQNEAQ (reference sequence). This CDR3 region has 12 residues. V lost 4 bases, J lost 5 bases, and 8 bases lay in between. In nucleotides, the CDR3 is TGTGCCAGCAGCTCCTATGCGGAGACCCAGTACTTC. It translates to CASSSYAETQYF.

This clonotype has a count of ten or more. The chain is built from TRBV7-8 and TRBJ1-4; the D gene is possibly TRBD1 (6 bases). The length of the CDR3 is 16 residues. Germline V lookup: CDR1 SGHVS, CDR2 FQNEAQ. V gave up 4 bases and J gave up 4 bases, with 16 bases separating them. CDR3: CASSWEAGESNEKLFF. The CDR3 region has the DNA TGTGCCAGCAGCTGGGAGGCAGGGGAGAGTAATGAAAAACTGTTTTTT.

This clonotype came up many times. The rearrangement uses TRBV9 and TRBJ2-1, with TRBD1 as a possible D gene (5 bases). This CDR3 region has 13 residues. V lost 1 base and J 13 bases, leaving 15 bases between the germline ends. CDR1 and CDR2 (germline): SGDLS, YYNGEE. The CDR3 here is CASSVLDLGPQFF. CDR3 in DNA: TGTGCCAGCAGCGTACTCGATCTGGGGCCCCAGTTCTTC.

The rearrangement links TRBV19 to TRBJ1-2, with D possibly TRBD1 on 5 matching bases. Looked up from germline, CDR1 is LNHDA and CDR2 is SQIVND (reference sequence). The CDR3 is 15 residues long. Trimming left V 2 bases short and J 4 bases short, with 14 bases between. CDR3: CASSILSGSGYGYTF. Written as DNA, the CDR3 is TGTGCCAGTAGTATATTGTCAGGGAGCGGCTATGGCTACACCTTC.

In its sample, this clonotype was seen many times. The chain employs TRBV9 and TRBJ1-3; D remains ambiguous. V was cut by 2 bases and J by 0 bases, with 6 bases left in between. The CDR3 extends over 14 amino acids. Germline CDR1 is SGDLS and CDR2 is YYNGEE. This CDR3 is CASSVSYSGNTIYF. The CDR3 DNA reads TGTGCCAGCAGCGTGTCGTACTCTGGAAACACCATATATTTT.